This TCR beta chain came from a study of long-term antiretroviral therapy in people with HIV. Regarding the study as a whole: Collection of the blood took place between the mid-2000s and the late 2010s. The ART regimens in use then may have been less effective than current ones.

Per germline, CDR1 MNHNS and CDR2 SASEGT. The CDR3 extends over 14 amino acids. Trimming removed 10 bases at V and 7 bases at J, with 20 bases between. At the survey level, the v3.0 immunoSEQ assay was run. Sequencing was performed with immunoSEQ multiplex PCR; in TCRdb, only in-frame clones are kept and a portion is missing. The table lists tens of thousands of clones, roughly 97% of them singletons. A single count supports this clone. As yet, its antigen is unknown. Before they underwent DNA extraction, samples held roughly 0.9-10 million cryopreserved PBMC. The sequence came from a man aged 25-45 years with HIV. This chain joins TRBV6-1 and TRBJ1-5; D unclear. Sequences were derived from unsorted PBMCs, sampled 6.9 years after starting antiretroviral therapy. CDR3 coding DNA: TGTGCCACCCAAAGAACGGATATCGGGCAGCCCCAGCATTTT. Translating gives CATQRTDIGQPQHF.